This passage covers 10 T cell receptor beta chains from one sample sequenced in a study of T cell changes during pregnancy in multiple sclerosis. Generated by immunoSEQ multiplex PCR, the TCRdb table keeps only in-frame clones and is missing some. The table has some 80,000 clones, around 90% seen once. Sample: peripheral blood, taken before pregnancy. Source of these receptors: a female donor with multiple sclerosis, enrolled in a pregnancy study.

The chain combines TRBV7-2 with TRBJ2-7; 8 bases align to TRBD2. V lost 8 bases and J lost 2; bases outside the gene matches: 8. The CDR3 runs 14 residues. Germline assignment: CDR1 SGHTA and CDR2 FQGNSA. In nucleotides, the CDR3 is TGTGCCAGCGGGACCCAGCGGGGGACCTACGAGCAGTACTTC. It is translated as CASGTQRGTYEQYF.

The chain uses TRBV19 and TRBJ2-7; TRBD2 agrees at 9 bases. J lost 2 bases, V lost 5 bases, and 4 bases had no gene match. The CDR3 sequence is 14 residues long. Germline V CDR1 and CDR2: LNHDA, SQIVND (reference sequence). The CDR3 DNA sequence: TGTGCCAGTAGTCTTAGCGGGAGTACCTACGAGCAGTACTTC. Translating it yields CASSLSGSTYEQYF. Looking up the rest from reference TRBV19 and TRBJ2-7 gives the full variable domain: DGGITQSPKYLFRKEGQNVTLSCEQNLNHDAMYWYRQDPGQGLRLIYYSQIVNDFQKGDIAEGYSVSREKKESFPLTVTSAQKNPTAFYLCASSLSGSTYEQYFGPGTRLTVT.

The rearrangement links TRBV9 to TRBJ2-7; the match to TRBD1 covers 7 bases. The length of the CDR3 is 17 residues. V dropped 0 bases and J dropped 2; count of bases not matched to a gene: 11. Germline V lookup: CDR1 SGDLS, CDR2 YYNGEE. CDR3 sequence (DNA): TGTGCCAGCAGCGTAGGAGCGAGGGGGACAGAAACCTACGAGCAGTACTTC. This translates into CASSVGARGTETYEQYF.

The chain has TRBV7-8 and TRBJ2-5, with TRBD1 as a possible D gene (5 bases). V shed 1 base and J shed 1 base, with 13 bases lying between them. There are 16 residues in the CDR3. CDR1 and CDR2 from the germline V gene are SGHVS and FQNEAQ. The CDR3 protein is CASSLGQGTFQETQYF. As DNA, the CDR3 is TGTGCCAGCAGCTTAGGGCAGGGAACCTTCCAAGAGACCCAGTACTTC.

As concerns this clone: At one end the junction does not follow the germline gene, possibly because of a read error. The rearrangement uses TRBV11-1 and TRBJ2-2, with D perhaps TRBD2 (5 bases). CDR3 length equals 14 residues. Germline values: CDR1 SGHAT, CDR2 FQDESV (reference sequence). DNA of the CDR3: TGTGCCAGCGCCGGGAATCATTACACTGGGGAGCTGTTTTTT. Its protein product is CASAGNHYTGELFF.

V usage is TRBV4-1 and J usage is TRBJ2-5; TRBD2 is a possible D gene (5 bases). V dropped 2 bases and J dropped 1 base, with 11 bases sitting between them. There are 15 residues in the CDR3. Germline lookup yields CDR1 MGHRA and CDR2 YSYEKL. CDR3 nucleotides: TGCGCCAGCAGCCAACCGGGAAGCGCCCAAGAGACCCAGTACTTC. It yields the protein CASSQPGSAQETQYF.

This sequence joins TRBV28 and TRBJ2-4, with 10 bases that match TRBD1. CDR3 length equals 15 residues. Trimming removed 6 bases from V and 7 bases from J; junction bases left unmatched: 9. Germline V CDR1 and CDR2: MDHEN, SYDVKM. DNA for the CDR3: TGTGCCAGCAGCCCCGGGACAGGGGATATTAACATTCAGTACTTC. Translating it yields CASSPGTGDINIQYF.

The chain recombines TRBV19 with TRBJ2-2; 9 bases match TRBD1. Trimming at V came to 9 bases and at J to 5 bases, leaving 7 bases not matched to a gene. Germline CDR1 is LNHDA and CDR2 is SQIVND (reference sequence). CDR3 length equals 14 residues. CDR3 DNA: TGTGCCAGCTCTTACAGGGGGCGTACCGGGGAGCTGTTTTTT. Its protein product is CASSYRGRTGELFF.

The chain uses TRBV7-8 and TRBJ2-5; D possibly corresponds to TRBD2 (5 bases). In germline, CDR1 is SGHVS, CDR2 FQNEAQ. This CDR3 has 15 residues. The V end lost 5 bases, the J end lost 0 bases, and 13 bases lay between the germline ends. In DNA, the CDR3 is TGTGCCAGCAGCGGAGGTTATAGGGACCAAGAGACCCAGTACTTC. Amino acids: CASSGGYRDQETQYF.

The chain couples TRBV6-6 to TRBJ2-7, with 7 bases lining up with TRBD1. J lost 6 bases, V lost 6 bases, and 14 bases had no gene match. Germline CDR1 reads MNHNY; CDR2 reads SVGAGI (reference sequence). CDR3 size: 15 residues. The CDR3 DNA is TGTGCCAGCAGGGAGGTAGGGGGCGACTTTGGCGAGCAGTACTTC. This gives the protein CASREVGGDFGEQYF.